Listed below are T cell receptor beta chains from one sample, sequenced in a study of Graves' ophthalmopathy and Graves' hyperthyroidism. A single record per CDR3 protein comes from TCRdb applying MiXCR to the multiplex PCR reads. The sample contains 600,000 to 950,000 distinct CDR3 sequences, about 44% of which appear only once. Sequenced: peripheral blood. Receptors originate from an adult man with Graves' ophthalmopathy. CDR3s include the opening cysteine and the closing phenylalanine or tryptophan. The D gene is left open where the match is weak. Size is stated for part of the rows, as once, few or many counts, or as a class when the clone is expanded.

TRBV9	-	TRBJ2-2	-	TGTGCCAGCAGCTTCACGCATGCCGCGAACACCGGGGAGCTGTTTTTT	CASSFTHAANTGELFF
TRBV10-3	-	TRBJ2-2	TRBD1	TGTGCCATCAAGGAGGGACAGGGGAGGACCGGGGGGCTGTTTTTT	CAIKEGQGRTGGLFF
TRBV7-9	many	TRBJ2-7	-	TGTGCCAGCAGCTTGGGCTCCTACGAGCAGTACTTC	CASSLGSYEQYF
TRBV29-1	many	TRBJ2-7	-	TGCAGCGCGGGAGCTACCAGCTACGAGCAGTACTTC	CSAGATSYEQYF
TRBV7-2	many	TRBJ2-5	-	TGTGCCAGCAGCTTAGATTACAGACAAGAGACCCAGTACTTC	CASSLDYRQETQYF
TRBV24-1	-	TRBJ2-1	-	TGTGCCACCAGTGAGTTCGGTAACAATGAGCAGTTCTTC	CATSEFGNNEQFF
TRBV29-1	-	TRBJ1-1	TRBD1	TGCAGCGTTGTACAGGGGGCGGGCCTGAACACTGAAGCTTTCTTT	CSVVQGAGLNTEAFF
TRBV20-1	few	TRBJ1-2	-	TGCAGTGCTAGCTATATACCGGATTCCCAAGAGGATGGCTACACCTTC	CSASYIPDSQEDGYTF
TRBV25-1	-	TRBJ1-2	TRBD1	TGTGCCAGCAGTCTCCGAGACAGGGGAGGGGATAACTATGGCTACACCTTC	CASSLRDRGGDNYGYTF
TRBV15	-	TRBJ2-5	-	TGTGCCACCAGCAGCTTGGAAGGGGCTCAAGAGACCCAGTACTTC	CATSSLEGAQETQYF
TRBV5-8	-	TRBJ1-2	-	TGTGCCAGCGCCGGCAATTTGGGGGGCTACACCTTC	CASAGNLGGYTF
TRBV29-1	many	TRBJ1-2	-	TGCAGCGGGGATTCGGGGGCTGGCTACACCTTC	CSGDSGAGYTF
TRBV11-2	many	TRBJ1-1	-	TGTGCCAGCAGCCAGAGACAAGGACACACTGAAGCTTTCTTT	CASSQRQGHTEAFF
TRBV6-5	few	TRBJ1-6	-	TGTGCCAGCAGCGTCAGGGGACCCTATAATTCACCCCTCCACTTT	CASSVRGPYNSPLHF
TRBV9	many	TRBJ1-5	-	TGTGCCAGCAGCCCCTCCCCCAATCAGCCCCAGCATTTT	CASSPSPNQPQHF
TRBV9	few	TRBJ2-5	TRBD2	TGTGCCAGCAGCCGGCGCGCGGGGACTAGGGATGAGACCCAGTACTTC	CASSRRAGTRDETQYF